Listed here are 15 T cell receptor beta chains from one sample, sequenced in a study of T cell responses to AZD1222 COVID-19 vaccine. Generated by immunoSEQ multiplex PCR, the TCRdb table keeps only in-frame clones and is missing some. The data contain 100,000 to 150,000 clones, more than 70% of them seen just once; the ten biggest clones take up 1.5% to 1.8%. The sequences come from peripheral blood, collected on day 0 of AZD1222 vaccination. These receptors all come from an adult in good health.

The chain recombines TRBV14 with TRBJ2-1; D uncertain. The CDR3 length is 12 residues. The V gene's germline CDR1 is SGHDN and CDR2 FVKESK. V was trimmed by 4 bases and J by 8 bases, leaving 9 bases between them. In DNA form, the CDR3 reads TGTGCCAGCAGCCCGGCATGGCATGAGCAGTTCTTC. Protein: CASSPAWHEQFF.

This clone appeared a single time. The chain couples TRBV13 to TRBJ2-3; D unclear. V shed 4 bases and J shed 6 bases, with 14 bases lying between them. The V gene's germline CDR1 is PRHDT and CDR2 FYEKMQ (reference sequence). The CDR3 covers 14 residues. The CDR3 DNA follows: TGTGCCAGCAGCTCCTTCCAACCCGCGGATACGCAGTATTTT. Encoded protein: CASSSFQPADTQYF.

The rearrangement uses TRBV27 and TRBJ1-1, with TRBD1 identical over 10 bases. The CDR3 is made up of 15 amino acids. Trimming at V came to 2 bases and at J to 7 bases, leaving 7 bases not matched to a gene. Germline V lookup: CDR1 MNHEY, CDR2 SMNVEV (reference sequence). DNA for the CDR3: TGTGCCAGCAGTTTACCCGGGACAGGGGCGGGTGAAGCTTTCTTT. This encodes CASSLPGTGAGEAFF.

V is TRBV19 and J is TRBJ2-1; D perhaps matches TRBD2 (8 bases). The CDR3 spans 19 residues. The ends were cut back, 7 bases at V and 3 bases at J, with 28 bases in the middle. Germline loops: CDR1 LNHDA, CDR2 SQIVND (reference sequence). The chain's CDR3 is CASMPPGQTLADHYNEQFF. The DNA of the CDR3 is TGTGCCAGTATGCCTCCGGGACAGACACTAGCGGACCACTACAATGAGCAGTTCTTC.

This rearrangement joins TRBV19 to TRBJ1-1; D gene unclear. Germline CDR1 LNHDA, CDR2 SQIVND (reference sequence). The CDR3 has 13 residues. With 2 bases removed from V and 1 base from J, the gap between germline ends came to 5 bases. CDR3 amino acids: CASSIQTNTEAFF. In DNA form, the CDR3 reads TGTGCCAGTAGTATACAGACGAACACTGAAGCTTTCTTT.

The CDR3 loop is CASSQVRLVNNEQFF. CDR3 nucleotides: TGCGCCAGCAGCCAAGTAAGACTGGTTAACAATGAGCAGTTCTTC. The chain links TRBV4-1 to TRBJ2-1, with unresolved D. Germline V gives CDR1 MGHRA, CDR2 YSYEKL. The CDR3 consists of 15 residues. Trimming removed 1 base from V and 5 bases from J, with 12 bases in between.

The table lists this clone with a few counts. The chain couples TRBV19 to TRBJ2-1; 9 bases agree with TRBD2. The CDR3 spans 16 residues. V trimming: 4 bases; J trimming: 3 bases; junction bases outside the gene matches: 7. Germline assignment: CDR1 LNHDA and CDR2 SQIVND (reference sequence). The CDR3 loop reads CASSKTSGPNYNEQFF. As DNA, the CDR3 is TGTGCCAGTAGTAAAACTAGCGGGCCAAACTACAATGAGCAGTTCTTC.

The genes are TRBV29-1 and TRBJ2-5; D gene ambiguous. Germline V CDR1 and CDR2: SQVTM, ANQGSEA. V lost 0 bases to trimming and J lost 10 bases, with 9 bases between them. The CDR3 length is 11 residues. Here the CDR3 reads CSVEDRFGQYF. CDR3 coding DNA: TGCAGCGTTGAAGATCGGTTCGGCCAGTACTTC. The variable domain in full, with the rest retrieved from reference TRBV29-1 and TRBJ2-5, is SAVISQKPSRDICQRGTSLTIQCQVDSQVTMMFWYRQQPGQSLTLIATANQGSEATYESGFVIDKFPISRPNLTFSTLTVSNMSPEDSSIYLCSVEDRFGQYFGPGTRLLVL.

The chain is built from TRBV5-6 and TRBJ2-1, with 11 positions matching TRBD2. Trimming cost V 2 bases and J 9 bases; bases outside gene matches: 1. This CDR3 has 13 residues. The germline gives CDR1 SGHDT, CDR2 YYEEEE. CDR3 sequence reads: CASSFGTSGEQFF. The CDR3 bases are TGTGCCAGCAGCTTCGGGACTAGCGGTGAGCAGTTCTTC.

The chain joins TRBV9 to TRBJ2-6; no definite D call. The CDR3 covers 13 residues. Germline V gene lookup returns CDR1 SGDLS and CDR2 YYNGEE. V lost 7 bases, J lost 1 base, and 6 bases lay in between. The CDR3 DNA reads TGTGCCAGCGGTAAGTCTGGGGCCAACGTCCTGACTTTC. Protein: CASGKSGANVLTF.

The CDR3 loop is CASSLDGRHEQYF. The CDR3 bases are TGTGCCAGCAGCTTAGATGGGAGGCACGAGCAGTACTTC. This chain joins TRBV11-3 and TRBJ2-7; a possible D gene is TRBD2 (6 bases). CDR3 length: 13 amino acids. Trimming took 0 bases from V and 5 from J, leaving 8 bases between them. Germline lookup yields CDR1 SGHNT and CDR2 YENEEA.

The rearrangement joins TRBV5-1 to TRBJ2-2, with a weak D call TRBD2 (5 bases). This CDR3 region has 14 residues. V was shortened by 3 bases and J by 6 bases, with 12 bases between the two germline ends. Germline lookup yields CDR1 SGHRS and CDR2 YFSETQ. Written as DNA, the CDR3 is TGCGCCAGCAGCTATTTGGGAGTACCCGGGGAGCTGTTTTTT. This codes for CASSYLGVPGELFF.

This chain joins TRBV4-3 and TRBJ1-1, with TRBD1 as a possible D gene (5 bases). The CDR3 runs 14 residues. V was clipped by 0 bases and J by 1 base, with 6 bases between them. Germline V gene lookup returns CDR1 LGHNA and CDR2 YSLEER. In DNA form, the CDR3 reads TGCGCCAGCAGCCAAGATAGGGGGAACACTGAAGCTTTCTTT. Its translation is CASSQDRGNTEAFF.

In DNA form, the CDR3 reads TGTGCCAGCAGCTTGGTCGTTAAGGGGGCCTATGGCTACACCTTC. Translation: CASSLVVKGAYGYTF. The rearrangement joins TRBV7-9 to TRBJ1-2; 7 bases agree with TRBD1. Germline V lookup: CDR1 SEHNR, CDR2 FQNEAQ (reference sequence). The CDR3 totals 15 residues. V gave up 3 bases and J gave up 4 bases; unmatched junction bases: 8.

This clone was recorded only once. V usage is TRBV27 and J usage is TRBJ2-7, with 8 bases matching TRBD2. The CDR3 runs to 13 residues. The ends lost 6 bases at V and 5 bases at J; junction bases unmatched: 6. CDR1 and CDR2 (germline): MNHEY, SMNVEV (reference sequence). The CDR3, as DNA: TGTGCCAGCAGGGCCCCGGGGGGGAACGAGCAGTACTTC. Protein sequence: CASRAPGGNEQYF.